What follows are 20 T cell receptor beta chains derived from one specimen sequenced in a study of technical replicates of blood from a handful of donors. Here immunoSEQ multiplex PCR was the method, and the copy in TCRdb shows in-frame clones only, minus some. The table includes about 75,000 clones, 91% detected once. Sequencing was carried out using T cells isolated from PBMCs. The origin of the receptors is a human donor in good health. Some clones in this sample may be carry-over from other donors' samples.

CDR3: CASSYGLAFPDTQYF. In nucleotides, the CDR3 is TGTGCCAGCAGTTACGGCTTAGCGTTTCCAGATACGCAGTATTTT. This chain links TRBV6-5 with TRBJ2-3; a possible D gene is TRBD2 (5 bases). The CDR3 sequence is 15 residues long. CDR1 is MNHEY, CDR2 SVGAGI, per germline. The V gene lost 2 bases and the J gene lost 4 bases, with 13 bases spanning the gap.

The chain combines TRBV6-6 with TRBJ1-5; D possibly corresponds to TRBD1 (6 bases). Trimming pared 7 bases from V and 0 bases from J, leaving 10 bases between. CDR1 is MNHNY and CDR2 is SVGAGI in the germline V gene (reference sequence). The CDR3 has 14 residues. The DNA of the CDR3 is TGTGCCAGCAACGGACAGCTTAGCAATCAGCCCCAGCATTTT. Its protein product is CASNGQLSNQPQHF.

The chain carries TRBV5-1 and TRBJ1-1; 7 bases line up with TRBD1. Germline V lookup: CDR1 SGHRS, CDR2 YFSETQ. The CDR3 runs to 13 residues. The V segment lost 0 bases and the J segment 8 bases; nucleotides outside the gene matches: 4. CDR3 protein: CASSLAGTEEAFF. In nucleotides, the CDR3 is TGCGCCAGCAGCTTGGCCGGGACAGAAGAAGCTTTCTTT. Drawing the rest from reference TRBV5-1 and TRBJ1-1, the complete variable domain is KAGVTQTPRYLIKTRGQQVTLSCSPISGHRSVSWYQQTPGQGLQFLFEYFSETQRNKGNFPGRFSGRQFSNSRSEMNVSTLELGDSALYLCASSLAGTEEAFFGQGTRLTVV.

The rearrangement joins TRBV5-1 to TRBJ2-2; D ambiguous. This CDR3 has 16 residues. Trimming removed 0 bases at V and 0 bases at J, with 9 bases between. CDR1 is SGHRS, CDR2 YFSETQ, per germline. As DNA, the CDR3 is TGCGCCAGCAGCTTGGGAGTCAACGCGAACACCGGGGAGCTGTTTTTT. Translated, it gives CASSLGVNANTGELFF.

The chain carries TRBV18 and TRBJ2-3, with 16 bases fitting TRBD2. The CDR3 sequence is 17 residues long. Germline lookup yields CDR1 KGHSH and CDR2 LQKENI. V dropped 3 bases and J dropped 3; count of bases not matched to a gene: 3. The CDR3: CASSPRGLAGGTDTQYF. For the CDR3, the DNA is TGTGCCAGCTCACCTCGGGGACTAGCGGGAGGGACAGATACGCAGTATTTT.

The rearrangement joins TRBV6-1 to TRBJ1-1, with 10 bases identical to TRBD1. Trimming took 8 bases from V and 1 from J; bases not matched to a gene: 7. The germline gives CDR1 MNHNS, CDR2 SASEGT. The CDR3 is made up of 15 amino acids. CDR3 bases: TGTGCCAGCCGTCGACAGGGGGCAAGGAACACTGAAGCTTTCTTT. It translates to CASRRQGARNTEAFF.

This chain links TRBV2 with TRBJ2-7; no clear D. CDR1 is SNHLY and CDR2 is FYNNEI in the germline V gene. CDR3 length equals 16 residues. V shed 4 bases and J shed 5 bases, with 21 bases lying between them. The CDR3 here is CASSAPYELDNNEQYF. The CDR3 coding sequence is TGTGCCAGCAGTGCCCCCTACGAGCTCGACAACAACGAGCAGTACTTC.

This clone was seen a single time. This chain links TRBV29-1 with TRBJ2-1; TRBD2 aligns across 11 bases. The V gene end was trimmed by 7 bases and the J gene end by 5 bases; junction bases not matched to a gene: 7. CDR1 SQVTM and CDR2 ANQGSEA come from the germline V gene. The CDR3 contains 14 residues. This chain's CDR3 is CSEIGTSGDNEQFF. The CDR3 nucleotides are TGCAGCGAGATCGGGACTAGCGGAGACAATGAGCAGTTCTTC.

The rearrangement uses TRBV19 and TRBJ2-7; 9 nucleotides match TRBD2. Germline V gene data show CDR1 as LNHDA and CDR2 as SQIVND (reference sequence). J was trimmed by 7 bases and V by 3 bases; bases with no gene match: 16. This CDR3 is 17 amino acids long. The CDR3 loop reads CASSIRASGKAYVEQYF. CDR3 bases: TGTGCCAGTAGTATCCGAGCTAGCGGGAAGGCGTACGTAGAGCAGTACTTC.

This clone was counted once. V is TRBV11-2 and J is TRBJ1-4; 9 bases agree with TRBD1. CDR3 length equals 15 residues. The ends lost 2 bases at V and 8 bases at J; junction bases unmatched: 6. Per germline, CDR1 SGHAT and CDR2 FQNNGV. The CDR3 spells CASSLRGQGREKLFF. The CDR3 region has the DNA TGTGCCAGCAGCTTAAGAGGACAGGGGCGGGAAAAACTGTTTTTT.

The J gene is TRBJ2-3, the V gene TRBV7-9, with 7 bases fitting TRBD1. Germline V lookup: CDR1 SEHNR, CDR2 FQNEAQ (reference sequence). CDR3 length: 13 residues. Trimming took 3 bases from V and 11 from J; bases not matched to a gene: 8. The CDR3 spells CASSLGQRREQYF. The CDR3 DNA sequence: TGTGCCAGCAGCTTGGGACAGCGCCGGGAGCAGTATTTT.

The rearrangement links TRBV10-2 to TRBJ1-2; no firm D call. The CDR3 extends over 13 amino acids. The germline V gene encodes CDR1 WSHSY and CDR2 SAAADI. The V end lost 2 bases, the J end lost 4 bases, and 8 bases lay between the germline ends. The CDR3 coding sequence is TGCGCCAGCAGTGAGGGCAGTACCTATGGCTACACCTTC. It is translated as CASSEGSTYGYTF.

This rearrangement joins TRBV11-2 to TRBJ1-1; 9 bases are a match to TRBD1. The CDR3 runs to 14 residues. With 4 bases clipped from V and 6 bases from J, the junction kept 6 bases outside the gene matches. CDR1 and CDR2 from the germline V gene are SGHAT and FQNNGV. The CDR3 DNA sequence: TGTGCCAGCAGCTGGAAAGACAGGGGGGCTGAAGCTTTCTTT. Translation: CASSWKDRGAEAFF.

The rearrangement joins TRBV27 to TRBJ2-1; the match to TRBD2 covers 15 bases. The CDR3 sequence is 16 residues long. V lost 5 bases, J lost 8 bases, and 7 bases stayed unmatched. Germline-derived CDR1 and CDR2 are MNHEY and SMNVEV (reference sequence). The CDR3 DNA follows: TGTGCCAGCAGTCCCTGGACTAGCGGGAGGGCCGATGAGCAGTTCTTC. Amino acids: CASSPWTSGRADEQFF.

The chain recombines TRBV7-9 with TRBJ2-1; D possibly corresponds to TRBD1 (5 bases). Trimming removed 5 bases from V and 1 base from J, with 12 bases in between. The CDR3 spans 15 residues. Germline V lookup: CDR1 SEHNR, CDR2 FQNEAQ (reference sequence). CDR3 region: CASSGRRVSYNEQFF. CDR3 nucleotides: TGTGCCAGCAGCGGTCGCAGGGTATCCTACAATGAGCAGTTCTTC.

The V and J genes are TRBV5-6 and TRBJ2-4, with D perhaps TRBD2 (7 bases). Germline V gene lookup returns CDR1 SGHDT and CDR2 YYEEEE. V lost 5 bases, J lost 9 bases, and 18 bases lay in between. The CDR3 length is 14 residues. The chain's CDR3 is CASSCGGGGGIQYF. CDR3 bases: TGTGCCAGCAGTTGCGGGGGAGGGGGAGGCATTCAGTACTTC.

This chain uses TRBV10-1 with TRBJ2-3; D is possibly TRBD1 (6 bases). Germline V gene sequence: CDR1 WNHNN, CDR2 SYGVQD (reference sequence). The CDR3 runs to 13 residues. Trimming took off 6 bases at V and 3 bases at J, with 10 bases between the two ends. CDR3 coding DNA: TGCGCCAGCAGAGAAGGACAGACAGATACGCAGTATTTT. It specifies CASREGQTDTQYF.

J is TRBJ1-1 and V is TRBV20-1; D is ambiguous. CDR3 length: 11 amino acids. The germline V gene has CDR1 DFQATT and CDR2 SNEGSKA (reference sequence). V shed 5 bases and J shed 11 bases, with 15 bases lying between them. CDR3 nucleotides: TGCAGTGCTGTCAAACAGTTACTGGCTTTCTTT. Translated: CSAVKQLLAFF.

This chain links TRBV21-1 with TRBJ2-5; no DNA check was done on the table's D call, TRBD1. TRBV21-1 is a recognized pseudogene. CDR3 size: 14 residues. The CDR3 DNA follows: TGTGCCAGCATCACCTGGACCCTAACAGGGACCCAGTACTTC. Translating it yields CASITWTLTGTQYF.

The rearrangement joins TRBV6-5 to TRBJ1-2, with TRBD1 identical over 7 bases. Germline loops: CDR1 MNHEY, CDR2 SVGAGI. The CDR3 is made up of 14 amino acids. V dropped 5 bases and J dropped 2; count of bases not matched to a gene: 5. The CDR3 reads CASSTQQGNYGYTF. The CDR3 nucleotides are TGTGCCAGCAGTACCCAACAGGGGAACTATGGCTACACCTTC.